A selection of T cell receptor beta chains follows, all from one sample in a study of OX40 agonist ivuxolimab in advanced cancers. The repertoire was sequenced with immunoSEQ multiplex PCR; TCRdb's copy has only in-frame clones and lacks some. There are approximately 62,000 clones in the sample; approximately 91% occur only once, and about 4.8% lies in the top ten. Here the sequenced sample was CD4+ or CD8+ T cells sorted from blood, taken in a trial of the OX40 agonist ivuxolimab. These receptors originate from an adult with an advanced solid tumor such as melanoma, head and neck, liver or kidney cancer. Each CDR3 is given with its conserved first and last residue. Fields, in order: CDR3 protein, CDR3 DNA, V gene, CDR3 length, clone size, J gene, D gene. A D gene is named only where the DNA matches it firmly. Expanded clones get a size class; other rows say once, few or many, or leave the size out.

CASSLDRGKEYF	TGTGCCAGCAGCTTAGATCGGGGGAAAGAGTACTTC	TRBV7-2	12	.	TRBJ2-7	.
CASSFGTDTEAFF	TGTGCCAGCAGCTTTGGGACCGACACTGAAGCTTTCTTT	TRBV7-9	13	.	TRBJ1-1	.
CATSTRTGENIQYF	TGTGCCACCAGTACACGGACAGGAGAAAACATTCAGTACTTC	TRBV7-2	14	.	TRBJ2-4	TRBD1
CASSSGGDEQYF	TGTGCCAGTAGTAGCGGGGGCGACGAGCAGTACTTC	TRBV19	12	.	TRBJ2-7	.
CASTRDRGPNEQFF	TGTGCCAGTACCCGCGACAGGGGCCCTAATGAGCAGTTCTTC	TRBV19	14	.	TRBJ2-1	TRBD1
CASSTPGNTQYF	TGTGCCAGCAGTACCCCAGGGAATACGCAGTATTTT	TRBV28	12	.	TRBJ2-3	.
CASSDSTLAGYNEQFF	TGTGCCAGCAGTGACTCAACACTAGCGGGGTACAATGAGCAGTTCTTC	TRBV6-4	16	.	TRBJ2-1	TRBD2
CASSPPGLDSDTQYF	TGTGCCAGCTCACCACCGGGACTAGACTCAGATACGCAGTATTTT	TRBV18	15	.	TRBJ2-3	TRBD2
CASSLGALTEAFF	TGTGCCAGCAGCTTGGGAGCGTTAACTGAAGCTTTCTTT	TRBV5-6	13	few	TRBJ1-1	.
CATSVNEKLFF	TGTGCCACCAGCGTTAATGAAAAACTGTTTTTT	TRBV15	11	.	TRBJ1-4	.
CASSFPESGSSTDTQYF	TGTGCCAGCAGCTTTCCGGAGAGCGGGAGTAGCACAGATACGCAGTATTTT	TRBV7-6	17	.	TRBJ2-3	TRBD2
CATTGGTENTEAFF	TGTGCCACTACCGGAGGGACGGAAAACACTGAAGCTTTCTTT	TRBV15	14	.	TRBJ1-1	.
CASSPADTMNTEAFF	TGTGCCAGTAGCCCGGCAGACACCATGAACACTGAAGCTTTCTTT	TRBV19	15	.	TRBJ1-1	.
CASSVPTGTVNTGELFF	TGTGCCAGCAGCGTCCCAACCGGGACGGTGAACACCGGGGAGCTGTTTTTT	TRBV9	17	.	TRBJ2-2	.
CASSSGTGSFNDEKLFF	TGTGCCAGCAGCTCCGGGACAGGGTCTTTTAATGATGAAAAACTGTTTTTT	TRBV13	17	.	TRBJ1-4	TRBD1
CASSADRDDNIQYF	TGTGCCAGCAGTGCGGACAGGGATGATAACATTCAGTACTTC	TRBV28	14	.	TRBJ2-4	TRBD1
CASSRGGLGQSYEQYF	TGTGCCAGCAGCCGGGGGGGACTGGGACAGTCCTACGAGCAGTACTTC	TRBV5-4	16	.	TRBJ2-7	.
CASSLGQVGTEAFF	TGCGCCAGCAGCCTAGGACAGGTGGGGACTGAAGCTTTCTTT	TRBV5-1	14	.	TRBJ1-1	TRBD1
CASSGPGAGSYEQYF	TGTGCCAGCAGCGGGCCAGGAGCGGGGAGCTACGAGCAGTACTTC	TRBV9	15	.	TRBJ2-7	TRBD2
CASSPGGGGLSGNTIYF	TGTGCCAGCTCACCAGGGGGTGGAGGCCTCTCTGGAAACACCATATATTTT	TRBV18	17	.	TRBJ1-3	.
CASSQTGGLGETQYF	TGTGCCAGCAGCCAAACGGGGGGGCTAGGGGAGACCCAGTACTTC	TRBV11-1	15	.	TRBJ2-5	TRBD2
CASKQSSNQPQHF	TGTGCCAGTAAACAGTCTAGCAATCAGCCCCAGCATTTT	TRBV19	13	.	TRBJ1-5	.
CAISELVGNEQFF	TGTGCCATCAGTGAGTTGGTCGGCAATGAGCAGTTCTTC	TRBV10-3	13	.	TRBJ2-1	.
CASTVQGAYEQYF	TGTGCCAGCACCGTCCAGGGAGCCTACGAGCAGTACTTC	TRBV6-1	13	.	TRBJ2-7	.
CASSLLTDSNQPQHF	TGTGCCAGCAGCTTACTTACAGATAGCAATCAGCCCCAGCATTTT	TRBV7-8	15	.	TRBJ1-5	.
CSAPDRGEAFF	TGCAGCGCCCCGGACAGGGGAGAAGCTTTCTTT	TRBV29-1	11	.	TRBJ1-1	TRBD1
CASSSRTSRYTDTQYF	TGTGCCAGCAGTTCTAGGACTAGCAGATACACAGATACGCAGTATTTT	TRBV25-1	16	.	TRBJ2-3	TRBD2
CASNARSTDTQYF	TGCGCCAGCAATGCGCGTAGCACAGATACGCAGTATTTT	TRBV10-2	13	.	TRBJ2-3	.
CASSRPGLVSQYF	TGTGCCAGCAGTCGCCCGGGACTAGTTTCCCAGTACTTC	TRBV6-5	13	.	TRBJ2-5	TRBD2
CATSRGQGYTDTQYF	TGTGCCACCAGCAGGGGACAGGGGTACACAGATACGCAGTATTTT	TRBV15	15	.	TRBJ2-3	TRBD1
CASSLYVQGPPYSNQPQHF	TGTGCCAGCAGTTTATATGTCCAGGGTCCCCCTTATAGCAATCAGCCCCAGCATTTT	TRBV28	19	.	TRBJ1-5	.
CASTSSYGYTF	TGTGCCAGCACTTCAAGTTATGGCTACACCTTC	TRBV2	11	.	TRBJ1-2	.
CASSSRRAGINTGELFF	TGTGCCAGCAGTTCAAGGAGGGCAGGGATTAACACCGGGGAGCTGTTTTTT	TRBV5-4	17	.	TRBJ2-2	.
CASRKTDSYEQYF	TGCGCCAGCAGGAAAACAGATTCCTACGAGCAGTACTTC	TRBV5-1	13	.	TRBJ2-7	.
CASSFVNEQFF	TGTGCCAGCAGTTTCGTCAATGAGCAGTTCTTC	TRBV28	11	.	TRBJ2-1	.
CSANREDEQYF	TGCAGTGCGAATCGGGAAGACGAGCAGTACTTC	TRBV20-1	11	.	TRBJ2-7	.
CATSRDRGEQFF	TGTGCCACCAGCAGAGATAGAGGGGAACAGTTCTTC	TRBV15	12	.	TRBJ2-1	.
CASSTTGIGNTIYF	TGTGCCAGCAGCACGACAGGGATTGGAAACACCATATATTTT	TRBV9	14	.	TRBJ1-3	TRBD1
CASSRLDLSSSGNTIYF	TGTGCCAGTAGTCGGCTGGACCTCTCAAGCTCTGGAAACACCATATATTTT	TRBV19	17	once	TRBJ1-3	.
CASSPRGQGHNEQFF	TGTGCCAGCAGTCCTAGGGGACAGGGCCACAATGAGCAGTTCTTC	TRBV27	15	.	TRBJ2-1	TRBD1
CASTSTGGAGMNTEAFF	TGTGCCAGTACATCCACAGGGGGCGCGGGGATGAACACTGAAGCTTTCTTT	TRBV19	17	.	TRBJ1-1	TRBD1
CASSSPGQLYEQYF	TGTGCCAGCAGTTCACCGGGACAGCTCTACGAGCAGTACTTC	TRBV28	14	once	TRBJ2-7	TRBD1